The 21 T cell receptor beta chains reported below all come from one sample, sequenced in a study of blood T cell repertoires in COVID-19. This table comes from immunoSEQ multiplex PCR, and its TCRdb copy is limited to in-frame clones, with some not included. The data contain approximately 290,000 clones, roughly 90% of them singletons. Source material: peripheral blood. The receptors stem from a woman younger than 45 with COVID-19, enrolled during active disease.

J is TRBJ1-6 and V is TRBV18; 12 bases agree with TRBD1. The CDR3 runs 15 residues. Germline V gene data show CDR1 as KGHSH and CDR2 as LQKENI. The junction had 8 bases not matched to a gene; V was cut back by 3 bases and J by 14 bases. CDR3 nucleotides: TGTGCCAGCTCACCCGGGACAGGGGGCGACGGGGCCCTCCACTTT. Translated, it gives CASSPGTGGDGALHF.

The V call is TRBV10-3, the J call TRBJ2-7, with 7 positions matching TRBD1. Germline assignment: CDR1 ENHRY and CDR2 SYGVKD. The CDR3 totals 12 residues. V shed 2 bases and J 7 bases; nucleotides not matched to a gene: 2. The DNA for the CDR3 is TGTGCCATCAGTGAGCAACAGGGGGAGCAGTACTTC. It translates to CAISEQQGEQYF.

The CDR3 bases are TGTGCCAGTAAATCGCTAGCGGGGGTTATCGGCGAGCAGTTCTTC. This gives the protein CASKSLAGVIGEQFF. The chain joins TRBV19 to TRBJ2-1, with TRBD2 matching over 10 bases. The CDR3 sequence is 15 residues long. V lost 7 bases, J lost 10 bases, and 13 bases stayed unmatched. The V gene's germline CDR1 is LNHDA and CDR2 SQIVND (reference sequence).

Turning to this clone: The junction does not match germline at one end; this may be a read error. The chain employs TRBV4-2 and TRBJ2-7; 8 bases align to TRBD2. Germline V gene data show CDR1 as LGHNA and CDR2 as YNFKEQ. The CDR3 loop spans 16 amino acids. CDR3 bases: TGTGCCAGCAGCCAAGAAGGCGGACTAGCTACTTACGTGCAGTACTTC. Encoded protein: CASSQEGGLATYVQYF.

The CDR3 sequence: CASSPWTGNPYNEQFF. In nucleotides, the CDR3 is TGTGCCAGCAGCCCATGGACTGGCAACCCCTACAATGAGCAGTTCTTC. The chain recombines TRBV7-2 with TRBJ2-1, with D perhaps matching TRBD2 (5 bases). V was cut by 5 bases and J by 2 bases, with 16 bases left in between. The CDR3 totals 16 residues. Looked up from germline, CDR1 is SGHTA and CDR2 is FQGNSA. Together with reference TRBV7-2 and TRBJ2-1, the CDR3 gives the full variable domain: GAGVSQSPSNKVTEKGKDVELRCDPISGHTALYWYRQSLGQGLEFLIYFQGNSAPDKSGLPSDRFSAERTGGSVSTLTIQRTQQEDSAVYLCASSPWTGNPYNEQFFGPGTRLTVL.

V usage is TRBV27 and J usage is TRBJ1-2; 10 positions match TRBD1. V dropped 2 bases and J dropped 5; count of bases not matched to a gene: 5. Germline CDR1 reads MNHEY; CDR2 reads SMNVEV (reference sequence). This CDR3 has 15 residues. This CDR3 is CASSLIGTGAYGYTF. CDR3 nucleotide sequence: TGTGCCAGCAGTTTAATCGGGACAGGGGCTTATGGCTACACCTTC.

The rearrangement uses TRBV5-1 and TRBJ2-5, with no clear D. This CDR3 region has 15 residues. Trimming took off 0 bases at V and 2 bases at J, with 11 bases between the two ends. Germline lookup yields CDR1 SGHRS and CDR2 YFSETQ. CDR3 sequence reads: CASSLVGTTQETQYF. The CDR3 DNA is TGCGCCAGCAGCTTGGTTGGTACAACGCAAGAGACCCAGTACTTC.

This chain connects TRBV4-1 to TRBJ2-1; no clear D. CDR1 is MGHRA and CDR2 is YSYEKL in the germline V gene. The CDR3 is 16 amino acids. Deletions cut 0 bases from V and 2 bases from J, with 11 bases between. The DNA of the CDR3 is TGCGCCAGCAGCCAAGAGAACTTAGCTACCTACAATGAGCAGTTCTTC. Translating it yields CASSQENLATYNEQFF.

This clone has just one count. The chain employs TRBV7-9 and TRBJ2-5; D is ambiguous. The germline CDR1 and CDR2 sequences are SEHNR and FQNEAQ (reference sequence). This CDR3 is 13 amino acids long. The V and J ends lost 1 base and 3 bases respectively, with 6 bases between them. This chain's CDR3 is CASSLVIEETQYF. CDR3 DNA: TGTGCCAGCAGCTTAGTTATCGAAGAGACCCAGTACTTC.

In its sample, this clone was seen once. The CDR3 DNA reads as TGTGCCAGCAGTTACGCGGCGACTGCGGGGCGGACCTTC. It is translated as CASSYAATAGRTF. The rearrangement links TRBV6-5 to TRBJ1-2; D may be TRBD1 (5 bases). V was clipped by 2 bases and J by 14 bases, with 18 bases between them. The V gene's germline CDR1 is MNHEY and CDR2 SVGAGI. The CDR3 is made up of 13 amino acids.

This sequence joins TRBV7-9 and TRBJ1-6; TRBD1 might be the D (5 bases). CDR1 and CDR2 (germline): SEHNR, FQNEAQ (reference sequence). The V end lost 3 bases, the J end lost 7 bases, and 10 bases lay between the germline ends. This CDR3 spans 14 amino acids. The chain's CDR3 is CASSLEGANSPLHF. The CDR3 nucleotides are TGTGCCAGCAGCTTGGAAGGGGCGAATTCACCCCTCCACTTT.

This chain links TRBV5-1 with TRBJ1-6; TRBD1 matches at 9 bases. V trimming: 3 bases; J trimming: 14 bases; junction bases outside the gene matches: 9. The germline V gene has CDR1 SGHRS and CDR2 YFSETQ. This CDR3 comprises 14 residues. The DNA of the CDR3 is TGCGCCAGCAGCTCACCGGGACAGGGTTCGTCCCTCCACTTT. Amino acid sequence: CASSSPGQGSSLHF.

The CDR3 coding sequence is TGTGCCAGTAGTAGATCGGGCGGGGAGCTGTTTTTT. Its protein is CASSRSGGELFF. V usage is TRBV19 and J usage is TRBJ2-2, with D uncertain. The CDR3 runs to 12 residues. Trimming removed 4 bases from V and 7 bases from J, with 7 bases in between. CDR1 is LNHDA, CDR2 SQIVND, per germline (reference sequence). Supplemented by reference TRBV19 and TRBJ2-2, the full variable domain reads DGGITQSPKYLFRKEGQNVTLSCEQNLNHDAMYWYRQDPGQGLRLIYYSQIVNDFQKGDIAEGYSVSREKKESFPLTVTSAQKNPTAFYLCASSRSGGELFFGEGSRLTVL.

The gene calls are TRBV2 and TRBJ2-1, with TRBD1 identical over 7 bases. After removal of 6 bases from V and 5 bases from J, the junction contained 7 bases not matched to a gene. The length of the CDR3 is 14 residues. Germline V gene sequence: CDR1 SNHLY, CDR2 FYNNEI. DNA for the CDR3: TGTGCCAGCAGCGTCCGGGACAGACACAATGAGCAGTTCTTC. The encoded protein is CASSVRDRHNEQFF.

The chain carries TRBV5-1 and TRBJ2-1; weak D call: TRBD2 (7 bases). This CDR3 has 16 residues. Germline CDR1 is SGHRS and CDR2 is YFSETQ. V was shortened by 1 base and J by 8 bases, with 19 bases between the two germline ends. The CDR3: CASSLFRRGGRDEQFF. DNA of the CDR3: TGCGCCAGCAGCTTGTTTCGGAGGGGGGGCCGCGATGAGCAGTTCTTC.

The V call is TRBV24-1, the J call TRBJ2-2; perhaps TRBD1 as D (6 bases). The CDR3 is made up of 19 amino acids. The germline V gene has CDR1 KGHDR and CDR2 SFDVKD. V lost 0 bases and J lost 0, with 16 bases in between. For the CDR3, the DNA is TGTGCCACCAGTGATTTGTACGGCAGGGGTATCGCGAACACCGGGGAGCTGTTTTTT. This codes for CATSDLYGRGIANTGELFF.

The gene calls are TRBV29-1 and TRBJ1-6; TRBD1 matches 8 bases. The CDR3 has 13 amino acids. V was clipped by 7 bases and J by 10 bases; unmatched bases: 9. Germline CDR1 SQVTM, CDR2 ANQGSEA. CDR3 sequence (DNA): TGCAGCGCACGTCAGGGGGCTGGGTCACCCCTCCACTTT. Protein: CSARQGAGSPLHF.

On this clone: Germline and junction disagree at one end, which may indicate a read error. The chain combines TRBV5-5 with TRBJ1-2; D call uncertain. The CDR3 has 13 amino acids. Germline V gene lookup returns CDR1 SGHKS and CDR2 YYEKEE (reference sequence). The CDR3 sequence is CASSFLNNYGYTF. In nucleotides, the CDR3 is TGTGCCAGCAGCTTTCTCAATAACTATGGTTACACCTTC. Based on the CDR3 plus reference TRBV5-5 and TRBJ1-2, the full variable domain is DAGVTQSPTHLIKTRGQQVTLRCSPISGHKSVSWYQQVLGQGPQFIFQYYEKEERGRGNFPDRFSARQFPNYSSELNVNALLLGDSALYLCASSFLNNYGYTFGSGTRLTVV.

The chain uses TRBV3-1 (or the pseudogene TRBV3-2) and TRBJ2-5, with TRBD2 as a possible D gene (7 bases). The CDR3 covers 15 residues. The V end was cut by 5 bases, the J end by 5 bases, with 18 bases between. Germline lookup yields CDR1 LGHDT and CDR2 YNNKEL (reference sequence). Here the CDR3 reads CASSATSGGAETQYF. The CDR3 nucleotides are TGTGCCAGCAGCGCCACGTCGGGGGGCGCGGAGACCCAGTACTTC.

This chain connects TRBV7-8 to TRBJ1-3, with D unclear. The germline gives CDR1 SGHVS, CDR2 FQNEAQ. Trimming shortened V by 4 bases and J by 0 bases, and 10 bases separated the two germline ends. CDR3 length equals 15 residues. CDR3 amino acids: CASSWADLSGNTIYF. The CDR3 bases are TGTGCCAGCAGCTGGGCAGATCTCTCTGGAAACACCATATATTTT.

V is TRBV15 and J is TRBJ1-5; 7 bases fit TRBD1. The junction had 17 bases not matched to a gene; V was cut back by 9 bases and J by 0 bases. The CDR3 length is 18 residues. From germline, CDR1 is LNHNV and CDR2 YYDKDF (reference sequence). The CDR3 bases are TGTGCCACTTCTGCATTCACAGGGGCGGGCTATAGCAATCAGCCCCAGCATTTT. Translated, it gives CATSAFTGAGYSNQPQHF. The entire variable domain, with the rest obtained from reference TRBV15 and TRBJ1-5, is as follows: DAMVIQNPRYQVTQFGKPVTLSCSQTLNHNVMYWYQQKSSQAPKLLFHYYDKDFNNEADTPDNFQSRRPNTSFCFLDIRSPGLGDTAMYLCATSAFTGAGYSNQPQHFGDGTRLSIL.